This section outlines one TCR beta chain sequence together with its context. What it binds is not known. The record originates from a study of long-term antiretroviral therapy in people with HIV. Study-wide results and caveats: Clones that expanded before ART (that is, prior to treatment) dominated the repertoire at all time points.

V shed 0 bases and J shed 4 bases, with 10 bases lying between them. The length of the CDR3 is 15 residues. In germline, CDR1 is SGDLS, CDR2 YYNGEE. Per donor, at least one pre-ART and at least two post-ART PBMC samples were obtained. Specimens carried about 0.9-10 million cryopreserved PBMC before DNA extraction. They ran version v3.0 of the immunoSEQ assay at survey level. Data came from immunoSEQ multiplex PCR; TCRdb stores just in-frame clones and leaves some out. The data hold 15,000 to 20,000 clones, with roughly 80% observed a single time. Material: unsorted PBMCs, obtained less than 2.2 years before starting antiretroviral therapy. This receptor was obtained from a man aged 25-40 years with HIV. The V and J genes are TRBV9 and TRBJ1-4, with D maybe TRBD1 (5 bases). As DNA, the CDR3 is TGTGCCAGCAGCGTAGCTGCGGGGGATAATGAAAAACTGTTTTTT. Protein sequence: CASSVAAGDNEKLFF. Filled out from reference TRBV9 and TRBJ1-4, the complete variable domain reads DSGVTQTPKHLITATGQRVTLRCSPRSGDLSVYWYQQSLDQGLQFLIQYYNGEERAKGNILERFSAQQFPDLHSELNLSSLELGDSALYFCASSVAAGDNEKLFFGSGTQLSVL.